This passage covers 10 T cell receptor beta chains from one sample sequenced in a study of vaccination and CD4 T cells after COVID-19. An Oncomine TCR Beta short-read assay was used to sequence the DNA from cultured CD4+ T cells. TCRdb called the PCR reads again in MiXCR, with one record for every CDR3 protein. The sample holds roughly 15,000 distinct CDR3 sequences, approximately 70% seen once. Sample treatment: approximately nine-day PBMC culture with coronavirus spike peptide pools or control peptides (ViraFEST assay). Their target antigens are unknown. Sequenced input: CD4+ T cells from blood, cultured in vitro. Receptor source: a human donor who had recovered from COVID-19.

The J gene is TRBJ2-7, the V gene TRBV7-2, with D perhaps matching TRBD1 (6 bases). This CDR3 spans 16 amino acids. Germline CDR1 reads SGHTA; CDR2 reads FQGNSA. V was cut by 1 base and J by 0 bases, with 13 bases left in between. Written as DNA, the CDR3 is TGTGCCAGCAGCTTAGTGGTGACAGGTTACTCCTACGAGCAGTACTTC. Translation gives CASSLVVTGYSYEQYF.

The genes are TRBV28 and TRBJ2-7, with a weak D call TRBD2 (6 bases). This CDR3 is built from 14 residues. Germline lookup yields CDR1 MDHEN and CDR2 SYDVKM. The V and J ends lost 2 bases and 2 bases respectively, with 10 bases between them. CDR3 residues: CASSLGGVPYEQYF. In nucleotides, the CDR3 is TGTGCCAGCAGTTTAGGAGGGGTCCCCTACGAGCAGTACTTC.

This rearrangement joins TRBV7-2 to TRBJ2-7, with 10 bases lining up with TRBD2. Germline loops: CDR1 SGHTA, CDR2 FQGNSA. The length of the CDR3 is 17 residues. The V gene end was trimmed by 1 base and the J gene end by 0 bases; junction bases not matched to a gene: 6. This CDR3 is CASSLVASGSASYEQYF. CDR3 bases: TGTGCCAGCAGCTTAGTCGCTAGCGGGAGTGCCTCCTACGAGCAGTACTTC.

V is TRBV2 and J is TRBJ1-1, with D unclear. Per germline, CDR1 SNHLY and CDR2 FYNNEI. V was trimmed by 1 base and J by 10 bases, leaving 4 bases between them. The CDR3 sequence is 10 residues long. CDR3 nucleotides: TGTGCCAGCAGTGAAGGGCGAGCTTTCTTT. Protein: CASSEGRAFF.

The chain has TRBV7-2 and TRBJ1-5; D gene unclear. V lost 3 bases and J 0 bases, leaving 18 bases between the germline ends. This CDR3 is 18 amino acids long. The germline gives CDR1 SGHTA, CDR2 FQGNSA. The CDR3 nucleotides are TGTGCCAGCAGCTTGGTCCCTGGTTCCGCATATAGCAATCAGCCCCAGCATTTT. Encoded protein: CASSLVPGSAYSNQPQHF.

This clonotype was counted between two and nine times. J is TRBJ2-5 and V is TRBV20-1; 12 nucleotides line up with TRBD2. Germline trimming cut 2 bases from V and 4 bases from J; bases unmatched to any gene: 5. Per the germline V gene, CDR1 is DFQATT and CDR2 is SNEGSKA (reference sequence). There are 15 residues in the CDR3. This chain's CDR3 is CSARLAGGPRETQYF. For the CDR3, the DNA is TGCAGTGCTAGACTAGCGGGAGGGCCGCGAGAGACCCAGTACTTC.

The V call is TRBV24-1, the J call TRBJ2-1, with 9 bases fitting TRBD2. The CDR3 covers 17 residues. The junction had 7 bases not matched to a gene; V was cut back by 0 bases and J by 5 bases. Germline loops: CDR1 KGHDR, CDR2 SFDVKD. CDR3 in amino acids: CATSDLRREGQNNEQFF. The CDR3 DNA reads TGTGCCACCAGTGATTTGCGGCGGGAGGGCCAGAACAATGAGCAGTTCTTC.

V usage is TRBV6-2 or TRBV6-3 and J usage is TRBJ1-5, with D uncertain. V was pared by 0 bases and J by 2 bases, with 11 bases between. CDR1 and CDR2 (germline): MNHEY, SVGEGT. The CDR3 totals 16 residues. DNA for the CDR3: TGTGCCAGCAGTTACTCGGACTCCCGCGGCAATCAGCCCCAGCATTTT. Amino acids: CASSYSDSRGNQPQHF.

This chain links TRBV19 with TRBJ2-7; 8 positions match TRBD2. V dropped 5 bases and J dropped 3; count of bases not matched to a gene: 9. The CDR3 length is 15 residues. Germline V CDR1 and CDR2: LNHDA, SQIVND (reference sequence). This chain's CDR3 is CASSSRTGGDYEQYF. The CDR3, as DNA: TGTGCCAGTAGTTCTCGGACGGGGGGGGACTACGAGCAGTACTTC.

The count of this clonotype is one. The V call is TRBV20-1, the J call TRBJ2-7; 14 nucleotides align to TRBD2. The CDR3 spans 13 residues. Germline loops: CDR1 DFQATT, CDR2 SNEGSKA (reference sequence). Unmatched junction bases numbered 5, after V lost 5 bases and J lost 8 bases. The CDR3 loop is CSAAGLAGEQQYF. CDR3 DNA sequence: TGCAGTGCTGCGGGACTAGCGGGAGAACAGCAGTACTTC.